This T cell receptor (beta chain) was identified during a study of vaccination and CD4 T cells after COVID-19 (dated by TCRdb to about 2022). Background for the entire study: Every convalescent patient had a positive nasal swab PCR test for SARS-CoV-2, with mild disease in nine patients and severe disease in one. Participants got two doses of the Pfizer-BioNTech BNT162b2 vaccine (n=8) or two doses of the Moderna mRNA-1273 vaccine (n=2). The convalescent cohort included six males and four females, with two Hispanic individuals, seven Caucasians, two Asians and one multiracial person. Post-vaccine blood samples were taken a median of about 70 days after the second vaccine dose, with a range of about 13 to 250 days. Post-COVID blood samples from convalescent patients were collected a median of approximately 93 days after diagnosis, with a range of roughly 35 to 180 days. In nine to eleven COVID-19 convalescent patients and several infection-naive healthy vaccine recipients, researchers compared the spike-specific CD4+ TCR repertoire from before mRNA vaccination with the repertoire from after. For stimulating the cultures, overlapping spike peptide pools were used, derived from SARS-CoV-2 as well as from the common cold coronaviruses HCoV-NL63, HCoV-OC43 and HCoV-229E. In control cultures, a CEFX viral epitope pool was used as positive control, an HIV-1 Nef peptide pool was used as negative control, or no peptide was added.

The CDR3, cysteine through phenylalanine, is 12 amino acids long. Solely the CDR3 DNA is kept, with 36 bases framed from the first base. The germline V gene (reference sequence) supplies CDR1 GTSNPN and CDR2 SVGIG. The germline ends are 6 bases apart after V is trimmed by 1 base and J by 2 bases. This clonotype has just one count. Its antigen remains unidentified. No clone much larger than this one lies a single base away; base qualities are absent. Evidence from one read is weak. The library was prepared using PCR. DNA from cultured CD4+ T cells underwent TCR sequencing with the Oncomine TCR Beta short-read assay at the Johns Hopkins FTIC core. The QIAamp micro DNA kit was used to extract genomic DNA from the cultured CD4+ T cells. Oncomine TCR Beta libraries made from cultured CD4+ T cells were pooled using unique dual indexes and sequenced on an Illumina iSeq 100. The original pipeline was this. Non-productive sequences were removed, and CDR3s that did not start with C, did not end with F or W, or were shorter than 7 amino acids were discarded. The MANAFEST web application was used to identify antigen-specific clonotypes by comparing peptide-stimulated wells against reference wells and other culture wells. For a clone to be called positive, the clone needed an FDR below 0.05, an odds ratio above 5, and a productive frequency above 0.1% in at least two of three replicate wells. Cross-reactive clonotypes were defined as significantly expanded in both SARS-CoV-2 spike wells and at least one common cold coronavirus spike condition. Using R version 3.6.1, CDR3 homology was evaluated through Levenshtein distances (stringdist) along with unrooted phylogenetic trees (ape). TCRdb passed the public sequencing reads through fastp at Q25 and MiXCR, retaining productive beta sequences. Identical CDR3 proteins give one entry, which carries the most common genes and DNA. It is TCRdb's table, rather than the study itself, that gives the V and J calls and clone size. Recorded for this sample are some 15,000 distinct CDR3 sequences; about half of them occurred a single time. Less than 15% of the sample is in the top ten clones.

What this sample's treatment or condition label stands for: 10-day PBMC culture with coronavirus spike peptide pools or control peptides (ViraFEST assay). The study used the ViraFEST assay, which expanded antigen-specific T cells with peptide pools and then identified expanded clonotypes by TCR sequencing. Positive SARS-CoV-2 PCR tests in the convalescent patients dated from March to December 2020, before Alpha, Beta and Delta variants emerged in the United States. Each well held millions of PBMCs cultured in IMDM containing roughly 5.5% human AB serum and about 10 IU/ml IL-2, with 8 to 10 ug/ml peptide pools added. On days 3 and 7, half of the culture medium was replaced with fresh IL-2-containing medium. After approximately 11 days of culture, CD4+ T cells were isolated by negative selection with the EasySep CD4+ T cell isolation kit. PBMCs were separated from whole blood using Ficoll-Paque Plus gradient centrifugation and then either used fresh or cryopreserved at -140C. In general, triplicate wells were set up for every culture condition.

What the authors observed across the whole study: An increase in the median number of SARS-CoV-2-reactive clonotypes from approximately 20 after infection to 35 to 40 after vaccination was observed, but the change was not found to be significant. Of the vaccine-specific clones in convalescent patients, 304 of 307, or nearly all, reacted only to SARS-CoV-2 spike and did not cross-react with common cold coronaviruses. Only a relatively small number of convalescent patients were included in the study, and early timepoints following natural infection were not analyzed. In convalescent patients, a median 86.3% of post-vaccine SARS-CoV-2-reactive clones were detected only after vaccination, and vaccine-specific priming was suggested by this finding.

Sequencing was done on a sample of CD4+ T cells from blood, cultured in vitro. This sequence uses TRBV30 and TRBJ2-7; the D gene identity is not certain. This clonotype was obtained from a human donor who had recovered from COVID-19. The nucleotide sequence reads TGTGCCTGGAGTGCTAGGCCCTACGAGCAGTACTTC. It is translated as CAWSARPYEQYF.